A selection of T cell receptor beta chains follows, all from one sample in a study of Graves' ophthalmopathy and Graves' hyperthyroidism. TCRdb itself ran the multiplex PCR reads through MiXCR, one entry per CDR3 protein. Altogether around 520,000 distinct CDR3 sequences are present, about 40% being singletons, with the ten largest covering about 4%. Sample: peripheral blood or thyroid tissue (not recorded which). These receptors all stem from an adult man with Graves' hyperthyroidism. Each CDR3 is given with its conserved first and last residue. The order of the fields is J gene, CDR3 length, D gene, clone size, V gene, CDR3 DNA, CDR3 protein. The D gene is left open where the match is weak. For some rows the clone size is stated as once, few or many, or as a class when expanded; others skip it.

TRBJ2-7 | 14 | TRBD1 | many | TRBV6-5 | TGTGCCAGCAGTTTGGGACAGGAATCCTACGAGCAGTACTTC | CASSLGQESYEQYF
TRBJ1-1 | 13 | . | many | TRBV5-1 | TGCGCCAGCAGCCCTACAAGGAACACTGAAGCTTTCTTT | CASSPTRNTEAFF
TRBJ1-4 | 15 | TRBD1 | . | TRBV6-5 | TGTGCCAGCAGGCTGGGACAGGGGAACCGTGAAAAACTGTTTTTT | CASRLGQGNREKLFF
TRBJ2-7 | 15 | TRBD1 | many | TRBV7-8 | TGTGCCAGCAGCTTAGAGGGACAGCATACCTACGAGCAGTACTTC | CASSLEGQHTYEQYF
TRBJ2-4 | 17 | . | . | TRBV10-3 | TGCGCCATCAGTGAGATGTGGACTCAGACTAGGGAAAACATTCAGTACTTC | CAISEMWTQTRENIQYF
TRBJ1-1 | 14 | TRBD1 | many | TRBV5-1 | TGCGCCAGCACCACAGGGGCAATAGGCACTGAAGCTTTCTTT | CASTTGAIGTEAFF
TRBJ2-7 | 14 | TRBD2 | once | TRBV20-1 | TGCAGTGCTAGAGGCGGGGGTATCTCCTACGAGCAGTACTTC | CSARGGGISYEQYF
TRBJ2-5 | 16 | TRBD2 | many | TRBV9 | TGTGCCAGCAGCGTAGCGGCGGGGGGTGGTGCGGAGACCCAGTACTTC | CASSVAAGGGAETQYF
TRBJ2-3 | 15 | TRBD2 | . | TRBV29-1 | TGCAGCGCAATCATGGGACTAGCGGAAACAGATACGCAGTATTTT | CSAIMGLAETDTQYF
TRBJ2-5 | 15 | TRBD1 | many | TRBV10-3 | TGTGCCATCAGTGACCTGGACAGGGGGAAGGAGACCCAGTACTTC | CAISDLDRGKETQYF
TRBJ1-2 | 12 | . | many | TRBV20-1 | TGCAGTGCTAGTACAGATGACTATGGCTACACCTTC | CSASTDDYGYTF
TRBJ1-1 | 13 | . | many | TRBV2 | TGTGCCAGCAGTGAACCGATGAACACTGAAGCTTTCTTT | CASSEPMNTEAFF
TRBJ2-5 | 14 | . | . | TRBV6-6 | TGTGCCAGCAGTTACTCTCCGGGGACGGGGGCCCAGTACTTC | CASSYSPGTGAQYF
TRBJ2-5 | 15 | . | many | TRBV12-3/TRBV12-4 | TGTGCCAGCAGCCCCACCGACCGGGGCGGAGAGACCCAGTACTTC | CASSPTDRGGETQYF
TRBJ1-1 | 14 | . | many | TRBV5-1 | TGCGCCAGCAGCTTACTCGGGGAGGACACTGAAGCTTTCTTT | CASSLLGEDTEAFF
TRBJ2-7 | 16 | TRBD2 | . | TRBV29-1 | TGCAGCGTTGAAGACAAGGGACTAGCGGGCGGCTACGAGCAGTACTTC | CSVEDKGLAGGYEQYF
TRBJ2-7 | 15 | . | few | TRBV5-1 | TGCGCCAGCAGCCCCCGAGGATTTGGGTCCTACGAGCAGTACTTC | CASSPRGFGSYEQYF
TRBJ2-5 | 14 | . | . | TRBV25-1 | TGTGCCAGCCCACCGTTGGGGAGTGAAGAGACCCAGTACTTC | CASPPLGSEETQYF
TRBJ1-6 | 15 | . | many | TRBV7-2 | TGTGCCAGCAGCGCGCAACAGGGTTATAATTCACCCCTCCACTTT | CASSAQQGYNSPLHF
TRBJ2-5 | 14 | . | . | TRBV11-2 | TGTGCCAGCAGCCTAACCCGGAACCAAGAGACCCAGTACTTC | CASSLTRNQETQYF
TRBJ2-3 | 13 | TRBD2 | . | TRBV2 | TGTGCCAGCGCTAGCGGGAGTGGAGGTACGCAGTATTTT | CASASGSGGTQYF
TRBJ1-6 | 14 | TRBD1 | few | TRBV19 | TGTGCCAGTAGTATCCCAGGGGGAAGTTCACCCCTCCACTTT | CASSIPGGSSPLHF
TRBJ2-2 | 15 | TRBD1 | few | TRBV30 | TGTGCCTGGAGTGTAGGACAGGGCGGCACCGGGGAGCTGTTTTTT | CAWSVGQGGTGELFF
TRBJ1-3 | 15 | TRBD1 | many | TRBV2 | TGTGCCAGCAGAGGACAGGGACTTGCCGGAAACACCATATATTTT | CASRGQGLAGNTIYF
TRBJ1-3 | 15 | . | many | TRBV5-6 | TGTGCCAGCAGCTTGTGGGGGCGCTCTGGAAACACCATATATTTT | CASSLWGRSGNTIYF
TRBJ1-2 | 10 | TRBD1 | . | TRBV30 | TGTGCCTCACGGGAGGGGGCGAACACCTTC | CASREGANTF
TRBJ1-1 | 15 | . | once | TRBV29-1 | TGCAGCGTTGAAACGGGGGGGCAGGGGAAAACTGAAGCTTTCTTT | CSVETGGQGKTEAFF
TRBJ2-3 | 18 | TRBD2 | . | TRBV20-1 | TGCAGTGCTAGAGATCTTCGCGGAGCGGGAGGGAGCACAGATACGCAGTATTTT | CSARDLRGAGGSTDTQYF
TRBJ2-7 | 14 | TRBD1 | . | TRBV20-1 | TGCAGTGCTACAGCGGGACAGGGTCGCCACGAGCAGTACTTC | CSATAGQGRHEQYF
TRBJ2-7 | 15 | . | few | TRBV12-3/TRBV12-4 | TGTGCCAGCAGGCTGAATGACGGGCCTACCTACGAGCAGTACTTC | CASRLNDGPTYEQYF
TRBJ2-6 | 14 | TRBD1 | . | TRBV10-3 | TGTGCCGCCCAGGGGGCACGTGGGGCCAACGTCCTGACTTTC | CAAQGARGANVLTF
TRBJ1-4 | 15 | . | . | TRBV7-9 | TGTGCCAGCAGCCTAACTAGCGGGGGGGCTGAAAAACTGTTTTTT | CASSLTSGGAEKLFF
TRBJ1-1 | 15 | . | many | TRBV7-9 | TGTGCCAGCAGCTCGTTGCGGGGGCCCGGGACTGAAGCTTTCTTT | CASSSLRGPGTEAFF
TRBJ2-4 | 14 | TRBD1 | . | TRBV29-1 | TGCAGCGTCGTAACCGGGACAGGGTGGAACATTCAGTACTTC | CSVVTGTGWNIQYF
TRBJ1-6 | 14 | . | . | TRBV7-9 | TGTGCCAGCAGCGCGGGGGGCAGTAATTCACCCCTCCACTTT | CASSAGGSNSPLHF
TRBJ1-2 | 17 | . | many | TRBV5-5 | TGTGCCAGCAGCTTTTATCTGGGGCCAGCAATTAACTATGGCTACACCTTC | CASSFYLGPAINYGYTF
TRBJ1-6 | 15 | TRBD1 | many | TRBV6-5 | TGTGCCAGCAGCCTCGGACAGGCTCCCGGATCACCCCTCCACTTT | CASSLGQAPGSPLHF
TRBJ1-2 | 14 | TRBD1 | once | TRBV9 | TGTGCCAGCAGCGGGAGGGACAGGGACTATGGCTACACCTTC | CASSGRDRDYGYTF